The sequence of this T cell receptor (beta chain) was determined in a study of T cells in Graves' hyperthyroidism and ophthalmopathy. Amplified TCR beta CDR3 regions derived from RNA transcripts. Researchers ran a first-round RT-PCR on the TCR CDR3 using the HTBI primer set. TCRdb re-called the multiplex PCR reads through MiXCR, storing one row per CDR3 protein. The sample lists over 300,000 distinct CDR3 sequences; about 15% were seen once. The CDR3 runs 13 residues. V dropped 6 bases and J dropped 5 bases, with 14 bases sitting between them. The sample holds many counts of this clonotype. The chain links TRBV12-3 or TRBV12-4 to TRBJ2-7, with D unclear. The TCR comes from a woman aged 55 to 70 with Graves' hyperthyroidism. Sequenced material: blood. The CDR3 loop reads CASSPRQVHEQYF. CDR3 nucleotides: TGTGCCAGCAGCCCTAGGCAGGTCCACGAGCAGTACTTC.